One TCR beta chain is described in this entry. Germline V gene data show CDR1 as SGHRS and CDR2 as YFSETQ. This CDR3 comprises 16 residues. The V segment lost 3 bases and the J segment 6 bases; nucleotides outside the gene matches: 12. This sample was taken from a study of cytomegalovirus exposure and HLA in healthy donors. The PCR ran on 60 Vbeta and 13 Jbeta primers. Method: immunoSEQ multiplex PCR; TCRdb's copy keeps in-frame clones and lacks some. The table includes 150,000 to 200,000 clones, about 80% detected once. The sample was PBMCs. The TCR sequence derives from a young man in good health and CMV-seronegative. The chain couples TRBV5-1 to TRBJ1-5, with 7 bases identical to TRBD1. In DNA form, the CDR3 reads TGCGCCAGCAGCTCCAATCCCGGGACAGAAATTCAGCCCCAGCATTTT. Translated: CASSSNPGTEIQPQHF.